The entry that follows covers one TCR beta chain sequence. The antigen is not known. TCRdb recomputed calls from the RT-PCR reads with MiXCR, one row per CDR3 protein. The repertoire holds about 310,000 distinct CDR3 sequences, roughly 22% seen once, with about 9.4% in the top ten. The data were obtained in a study of response to subunit inactivated influenza vaccine. Overall study results and limits: New T cells are recruited in small numbers by each seasonal influenza vaccination, according to the authors' suggestion.

The sample here was PBMCs from blood, taken about 20 months after vaccination. The sequence came from a man in his fifties or sixties who received an inactivated influenza vaccine.

The CDR3 reads CASRRQVPRHEQYF. The CDR3 DNA is TGTGCCAGCAGGAGACAGGTCCCTCGCCACGAGCAGTACTTC. V gene TRBV28 combines with J gene TRBJ2-7, with a tentative D call TRBD1 (6 bases). This CDR3 spans 14 amino acids. Germline CDR1 reads MDHEN; CDR2 reads SYDVKM. V was clipped by 6 bases and J by 5 bases, with 17 bases between them.